The following is a T cell receptor beta chain sequence with its context. The antigen is undetermined. The germline V gene has CDR1 SQVTM and CDR2 ANQGSEA. V lost 4 bases, J lost 4 bases, and 11 bases lay in between. The CDR3 has 13 amino acids. Average productive template count per sample was approximately 41,000. Profiled with immunoSEQ multiplex PCR; TCRdb holds only in-frame clones, not every one. The sample records approximately 2,500 clones, approximately 48% being singletons. This entry is derived from a study of STAT3 mutations in large granular lymphocyte leukemia. General study findings and limits: No sample exists from the first appearance of each clone. Variable sampling intervals and differing treatment regimens complicated linking therapy response to TCR clonal burden changes. In some patients, a small highly pathogenic clone possibly went undetected. Every T-LGLL patient had at least one immunodominant TCRbeta clonotype.

The sample comprised peripheral blood mononuclear cells. The chain combines TRBV29-1 with TRBJ1-3; D gene uncertain. This TCR was sampled from a man between 60 and 70 years old with T-cell large granular lymphocyte leukemia. Some clones in this sample may be carry-over from other donors' samples. The CDR3 coding sequence is TGCAGCGTTGCCCCTGCAACGGGAAACACCATATATTTT. Its protein product is CSVAPATGNTIYF.